A single sample is the source of the 30 T cell receptor beta chains below, sequenced in a study of T cell changes during pregnancy in multiple sclerosis. Some clones are missing from TCRdb's copy, which holds only in-frame ones; the method was immunoSEQ multiplex PCR. In the table there are more than 30,000 clones, almost 90% of which are singletons. Sequences were derived from CD4+ T cells from peripheral blood mononuclear cells, sampled in the third trimester of pregnancy. Receptors originate from a female donor in good health, enrolled as a control in a pregnancy study.

This clone has only one observation. The rearrangement uses TRBV5-6 and TRBJ2-5, with TRBD1 matching 8 bases. With 1 base clipped from V and 5 bases from J, the junction kept 1 base outside the gene matches. The CDR3 extends over 13 amino acids. From germline, CDR1 is SGHDT and CDR2 YYEEEE. CDR3 region: CASSLTGGETQYF. The CDR3 DNA reads TGTGCCAGCAGCTTGACAGGGGGGGAGACCCAGTACTTC.

The rearrangement links TRBV11-1 to TRBJ2-1; TRBD2 matches at 10 bases. This CDR3 is 16 amino acids long. The germline CDR1 and CDR2 sequences are SGHAT and FQDESV (reference sequence). V was pared by 6 bases and J by 5 bases, with 10 bases of the junction left unmatched. The CDR3 nucleotides are TGTGCCAGCAGTTCCCCCTCTAGCGGGAGTCACAATGAGCAGTTCTTC. Its protein product is CASSSPSSGSHNEQFF.

The chain has TRBV21-1 and TRBJ2-5; whether TRBD1, the table's D call, matches the DNA was not checked. TRBV21-1 constitutes a pseudogene. This CDR3 spans 18 amino acids. The CDR3 sequence is CASSKARVRTGGRETQYF. In DNA form, the CDR3 reads TGTGCCAGCAGCAAAGCTCGCGTTCGCACAGGGGGCCGAGAGACCCAGTACTTC.

This clone was observed a few times. The gene calls are TRBV9 and TRBJ1-1; D is ambiguous. From germline, CDR1 is SGDLS and CDR2 YYNGEE. Between the trimmed V and J ends, which lost 2 bases and 1 base, there was a span of 6 bases. The CDR3 is made up of 13 amino acids. Here the CDR3 reads CASSVSQNTEAFF. The CDR3 DNA reads TGTGCCAGCAGCGTTTCACAGAACACTGAAGCTTTCTTT.

The V call is TRBV25-1, the J call TRBJ1-4; no definite D call. The V and J ends lost 3 bases and 10 bases respectively, with 15 bases between them. Germline V gene lookup returns CDR1 MGHDK and CDR2 SYGVNS. The CDR3 has 14 amino acids. CDR3 loop: CASSDIPGTAKLFF. In DNA form, the CDR3 reads TGTGCCAGCAGTGATATCCCGGGTACGGCAAAACTGTTTTTT.

The J gene is TRBJ2-2, the V gene TRBV5-1, with D possibly being TRBD1 (7 bases). Germline loops: CDR1 SGHRS, CDR2 YFSETQ. The length of the CDR3 is 18 residues. Deletions cut 0 bases from V and 6 bases from J, with 21 bases between. The DNA of the CDR3 is TGCGCCAGCAGCTTGGGACAGGGCGGCGGGAAGGGCGCCGGGGAGCTGTTTTTT. Translated: CASSLGQGGGKGAGELFF.

The genes are TRBV6-1 and TRBJ2-4; D may be TRBD2 (5 bases). The CDR3 has 18 residues. Trimming removed 0 bases at V and 0 bases at J, with 15 bases between. Germline V gene data show CDR1 as MNHNS and CDR2 as SASEGT. The CDR3 DNA sequence: TGTGCCAGCAGTGAAGCTCCACTAGTTAGGGTAGCCAAAAACATTCAGTACTTC. Protein: CASSEAPLVRVAKNIQYF.

The CDR3: CASSQEPLQGTTNEKLFF. The CDR3 coding sequence is TGTGCCAGCAGCCAAGAACCCCTGCAGGGGACAACTAATGAAAAACTGTTTTTT. V usage is TRBV4-2 and J usage is TRBJ1-4, with D possibly TRBD1 on 6 matching bases. V was shortened by 0 bases and J by 0 bases, with 14 bases between the two germline ends. In germline, CDR1 is LGHNA, CDR2 YNFKEQ. This CDR3 comprises 18 residues.

The chain employs TRBV7-9 and TRBJ2-1, with a weak D call TRBD2 (5 bases). Germline CDR1 SEHNR, CDR2 FQNEAQ (reference sequence). This CDR3 is 14 amino acids long. The V and J ends lost 1 base and 9 bases respectively, with 13 bases between them. This CDR3 reads CASSLGLRAGEQFF. The CDR3 nucleotides read TGTGCCAGCAGCTTAGGGTTGAGGGCGGGTGAGCAGTTCTTC.

This clone was seen just once. The chain uses TRBV10-3 and TRBJ2-7, with 12 bases identical to TRBD1. The CDR3 has 14 amino acids. Losses at the gene ends were 4 bases for V and 6 bases for J; bases not matched to a gene: 4. Germline lookup yields CDR1 ENHRY and CDR2 SYGVKD. This chain's CDR3 is CAISGGTGGGEQYF. In DNA, the CDR3 is TGTGCCATCAGTGGGGGGACAGGGGGCGGCGAGCAGTACTTC.

The chain combines TRBV11-3 with TRBJ1-3, with D hard to call. Germline V lookup: CDR1 SGHNT, CDR2 YENEEA. This CDR3 is built from 19 residues. V lost 3 bases, J lost 6 bases, and 27 bases lay in between. The CDR3 bases are TGTGCCAGCAGCTTTGGGCAGACAATCTACTTAAATGAAACAAACACCATATATTTT. As protein: CASSFGQTIYLNETNTIYF.

In its sample, this clone was seen once. This chain uses TRBV19 with TRBJ2-1; TRBD2 agrees at 11 bases. The germline gives CDR1 LNHDA, CDR2 SQIVND (reference sequence). This CDR3 comprises 15 residues. The V gene end was trimmed by 10 bases and the J gene end by 7 bases; junction bases not matched to a gene: 12. The CDR3 protein is CATLAGGPVRNEQFF. CDR3 sequence (DNA): TGTGCCACGTTAGCGGGAGGGCCGGTGAGGAATGAGCAGTTCTTC.

The count of this clone is one. The chain recombines TRBV18 with TRBJ1-2; the D gene is possibly TRBD1 (6 bases). Per germline, CDR1 KGHSH and CDR2 LQKENI. This CDR3 is 15 amino acids long. V dropped 3 bases and J dropped 0 bases, with 11 bases sitting between them. The CDR3 is CASSPGQLSNYGYTF. DNA for the CDR3: TGTGCCAGCTCACCCGGACAGCTTTCTAACTATGGCTACACCTTC.

V usage is TRBV6-1 and J usage is TRBJ1-2; D is unresolved. Trimming removed 5 bases from V and 8 bases from J, with 21 bases in between. Per the germline V gene, CDR1 is MNHNS and CDR2 is SASEGT. The CDR3 spans 15 residues. Written as DNA, the CDR3 is TGTGCCAGCAGTCCACCGGCGGCGGAGGTCTCGGGCTACACCTTC. It is translated as CASSPPAAEVSGYTF.

The chain is built from TRBV5-6 and TRBJ2-7; TRBD1 matches 9 bases. The trim removed 1 base at V and 2 bases at J, leaving 4 bases unmatched. This CDR3 is 15 amino acids long. From germline, CDR1 is SGHDT and CDR2 YYEEEE. CDR3 sequence reads: CASSLPGTGTYEQYF. In DNA, the CDR3 is TGTGCCAGCAGCTTGCCCGGGACAGGGACCTACGAGCAGTACTTC.

The chain has TRBV6-5 and TRBJ2-5; the match to TRBD2 covers 8 bases. The CDR3 sequence is 15 residues long. V was pared by 2 bases and J by 5 bases, with 7 bases of the junction left unmatched. CDR1 and CDR2 from the germline V gene are MNHEY and SVGAGI. CDR3 loop: CASSYGRGVGETQYF. Here the CDR3 DNA reads TGTGCCAGCAGTTACGGGCGGGGGGTTGGGGAGACCCAGTACTTC.

CDR3 DNA sequence: TGCGCCAGCAGCTTGGTCCAGGCGAACACCGGGGAGCTGTTTTTT. This translates into CASSLVQANTGELFF. The V gene is TRBV5-1, the J gene TRBJ2-2, with D unclear. Trimming took off 0 bases at V and 0 bases at J, with 6 bases between the two ends. From germline, CDR1 is SGHRS and CDR2 YFSETQ. The CDR3 has 15 amino acids.

V and J are TRBV2 and TRBJ1-1, with TRBD1 identical over 7 bases. Germline V gives CDR1 SNHLY, CDR2 FYNNEI. V shed 5 bases and J 6 bases; nucleotides not matched to a gene: 12. The CDR3 contains 15 residues. In DNA, the CDR3 is TGTGCCAGCAGTACTTCCAAGGGGGCATGGTCTGAAGCTTTCTTT. Translation gives CASSTSKGAWSEAFF.

A single count supports this clone. This CDR3 is CASGQGITGETQYF. The CDR3 nucleotides are TGTGCTAGTGGTCAGGGGATAACGGGGGAGACCCAGTACTTC. The genes are TRBV12-5 and TRBJ2-5, with D possibly TRBD1 on 6 matching bases. Germline CDR1 reads LGHNT; CDR2 reads FRNRAP. CDR3 length equals 14 residues. V lost 5 bases to trimming and J lost 5 bases, with 15 bases between them.

The chain carries TRBV27 and TRBJ2-1; 8 bases match TRBD2. The J segment lost 4 bases and the V segment lost 8 bases, leaving 10 bases of the junction unmatched. Germline-derived CDR1 and CDR2 are MNHEY and SMNVEV (reference sequence). The CDR3 extends over 15 amino acids. CDR3 DNA: TGTGCCAGCGGCGCGGGGGGTAGACCTTACAATGAGCAGTTCTTC. Translation gives CASGAGGRPYNEQFF.

The chain employs TRBV6-1 and TRBJ2-7; TRBD1 agrees at 7 bases. The V and J ends lost 5 bases and 3 bases, in that order; junction bases with no gene match: 4. CDR1 MNHNS and CDR2 SASEGT come from the germline V gene. This CDR3 has 13 residues. The CDR3 DNA follows: TGTGCCAGCAGTTTCGACAGGGTCTACGAGCAGTACTTC. Protein product: CASSFDRVYEQYF.

For the CDR3, the DNA is TGCGCCAGCAGCACCGGGACATACCCTATGAACACTGAAGCTTTCTTT. Its protein is CASSTGTYPMNTEAFF. The gene calls are TRBV5-1 and TRBJ1-1; the D gene is possibly TRBD1 (6 bases). The germline V gene encodes CDR1 SGHRS and CDR2 YFSETQ. The V and J ends lost 4 bases and 0 bases respectively, with 16 bases between them. The CDR3 has 16 residues.

The chain carries TRBV19 and TRBJ2-1, with TRBD2 matching 9 bases. CDR3 size: 15 residues. CDR1 and CDR2 from the germline V gene are LNHDA and SQIVND (reference sequence). V lost 7 bases and J lost 3; bases outside the gene matches: 7. The CDR3 spells CASMAGTSIYNEQFF. CDR3 in DNA: TGTGCCAGTATGGCCGGGACTAGCATCTACAATGAGCAGTTCTTC.

The chain couples TRBV5-4 to TRBJ2-7, with D possibly matching TRBD1 (5 bases). Germline V gives CDR1 SGHNT, CDR2 YYREEE (reference sequence). The CDR3 extends over 15 amino acids. V lost 4 bases and J lost 0, with 14 bases in between. The CDR3 region is CASSLQTALSYEQYF. DNA for the CDR3: TGTGCCAGCAGCCTCCAGACAGCTCTCTCCTACGAGCAGTACTTC.

This chain links TRBV7-9 with TRBJ2-2, with 7 positions matching TRBD1. Trimming cost V 5 bases and J 4 bases; bases outside gene matches: 4. In germline, CDR1 is SEHNR, CDR2 FQNEAQ (reference sequence). The length of the CDR3 is 14 residues. The CDR3 DNA reads as TGTGCCAGCAGCCTTACAGGGGTCACCGGGGAGCTGTTTTTT. Its protein product is CASSLTGVTGELFF.

This chain uses TRBV2 with TRBJ2-3; D not certain. Germline V gene data show CDR1 as SNHLY and CDR2 as FYNNEI. The CDR3 sequence is 17 residues long. V was trimmed by 2 bases and J by 2 bases, leaving 17 bases between them. The CDR3 spells CASSEFNAFSPTDTQYF. In DNA form, the CDR3 reads TGTGCCAGCAGTGAATTCAATGCGTTCTCACCCACAGATACGCAGTATTTT.

This clone was seen a single time. The chain employs TRBV6-6 and TRBJ2-5; the D is unclear. The germline V and J ends were trimmed by 10 bases and 4 bases, with 22 bases remaining between them. Germline V lookup: CDR1 MNHNY, CDR2 SVGAGI (reference sequence). The CDR3 length is 15 residues. Written as DNA, the CDR3 is TGTGCCACCCTGGGCAGGTTATCCCCAGGAGAGACCCAGTACTTC. Translating it yields CATLGRLSPGETQYF.

This clone occurred once. J is TRBJ1-3 and V is TRBV7-9; 7 bases line up with TRBD1. CDR1 and CDR2 (germline): SEHNR, FQNEAQ (reference sequence). The CDR3 runs to 16 residues. The junction had 4 bases not matched to a gene; V was cut back by 2 bases and J by 0 bases. The CDR3 DNA is TGTGCCAGCAGCTTATCGGGACAGAACTCTGGAAACACCATATATTTT. Protein sequence: CASSLSGQNSGNTIYF. The full variable domain, with the rest looked up from reference TRBV7-9 and TRBJ1-3, is DTGVSQNPRHKITKRGQNVTFRCDPISEHNRLYWYRQTLGQGPEFLTYFQNEAQLEKSRLLSDRFSAERPKGSFSTLEIQRTEQGDSAMYLCASSLSGQNSGNTIYFGEGSWLTVV.

The V gene is TRBV5-8, the J gene TRBJ1-2; maybe TRBD1 (5 bases). The CDR3 sequence is 19 residues long. The germline V and J ends were trimmed by 7 bases and 1 base, with 29 bases remaining between them. Germline-derived CDR1 and CDR2 are SGHTS and YDEGEE. CDR3 residues: CASVGGNPLDFPYNYGYTF. Written as DNA, the CDR3 is TGTGCCAGCGTCGGGGGGAACCCATTGGATTTTCCTTATAACTATGGCTACACCTTC.

The gene calls are TRBV7-6 and TRBJ2-5, with 7 positions matching TRBD1. Germline-derived CDR1 and CDR2 are SGHVS and FNYEAQ. The CDR3 is made up of 16 amino acids. V gave up 5 bases and J gave up 4 bases; unmatched junction bases: 13. CDR3 DNA: TGTGCCAGCAGCCAGTCTGGACAGGCTCTGGGAGAGACCCAGTACTTC. Translating gives CASSQSGQALGETQYF.